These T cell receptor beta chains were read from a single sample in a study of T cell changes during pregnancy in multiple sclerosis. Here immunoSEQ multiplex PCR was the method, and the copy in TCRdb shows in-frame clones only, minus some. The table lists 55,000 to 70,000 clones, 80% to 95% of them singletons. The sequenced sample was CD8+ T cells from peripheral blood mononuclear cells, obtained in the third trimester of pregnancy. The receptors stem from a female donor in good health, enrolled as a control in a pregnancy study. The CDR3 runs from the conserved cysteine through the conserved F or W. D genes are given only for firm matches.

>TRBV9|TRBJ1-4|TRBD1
CASSAGTATNEKLFF
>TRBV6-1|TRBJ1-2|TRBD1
CASIPTGGPIYGYTF
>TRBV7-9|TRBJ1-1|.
CASSPGGGTEAFF
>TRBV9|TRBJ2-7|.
CASSERQVPMNEQYF
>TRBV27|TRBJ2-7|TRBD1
CASSDRLIYEQYF
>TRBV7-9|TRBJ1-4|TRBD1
CASSSSTGGKLFF
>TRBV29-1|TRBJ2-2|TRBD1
CSVEGQGIGGELFF
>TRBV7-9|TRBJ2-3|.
CASSLSTDTQYF
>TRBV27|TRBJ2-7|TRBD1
CASSAGTGGRNEQYF
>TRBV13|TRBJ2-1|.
CASSLEGNEQFF
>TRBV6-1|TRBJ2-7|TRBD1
CASSVSKAGGAFIYEQYF
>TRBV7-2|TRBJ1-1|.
CASSPGLTGHTEAFF
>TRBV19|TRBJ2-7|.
CASSIDLGRGYEQYF
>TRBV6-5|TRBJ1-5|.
CASSSSTGGQPQHF
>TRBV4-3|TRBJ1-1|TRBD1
CASSPYTGAVLNTEAFF
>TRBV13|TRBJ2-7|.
CASRSRTEKTYEQYF
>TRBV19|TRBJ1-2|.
CASLGADYGYTF
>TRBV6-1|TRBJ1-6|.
CASRLTGSGSPLHF
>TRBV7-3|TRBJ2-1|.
CASSLSPYRPSEQFF
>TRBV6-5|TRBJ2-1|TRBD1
CASSPGQGARSEQFF
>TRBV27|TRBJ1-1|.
CASSLFKGGNTEAFF
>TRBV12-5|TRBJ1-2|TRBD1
CASGLSPRDSNGYTF
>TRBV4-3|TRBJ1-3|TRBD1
CASSQFRGLESGNTIYF